These T cell receptor beta chains were read from a single sample in a study of T-cell reconstitution after alpha-beta-depleted transplantation in children. TCRdb itself ran the PCR reads through MiXCR, one entry per CDR3 protein. The table has approximately 120,000 distinct CDR3 sequences, around a tenth seen once. This material consisted of PBMCs, mostly from graft donor cells, taken 180 days after TCRalphabeta/CD19-depleted stem cell transplant. These receptors were taken from a girl in the first two years of life who had a stem cell transplant for combined immunodeficiency, so the T cells may come from the graft donor. The CDR3 runs from the conserved cysteine through the conserved F or W. D genes are given only for firm matches. Some rows have no size entry. The others give once, few or many, or a class for an expanded clone.

J gene: TRBJ2-3; V gene: TRBV4-2; clone size: -; D gene: TRBD1; CDR3 protein: CASSQDRGPTDTQYF; CDR3 DNA: TGTGCCAGCAGCCAAGACAGGGGGCCCACAGATACGCAGTATTTT
J gene: TRBJ2-2; V gene: TRBV10-3; clone size: many; D gene: -; CDR3 protein: CAISEPGPNTGELFF; CDR3 DNA: TGTGCCATCAGTGAGCCAGGTCCGAACACCGGGGAGCTGTTTTTT
J gene: TRBJ1-3; V gene: TRBV29-1; clone size: many; D gene: TRBD1; CDR3 protein: CSAEVPTGALSGNTIYF; CDR3 DNA: TGCAGCGCCGAAGTGCCGACAGGGGCCCTCTCTGGAAACACCATATATTTT
J gene: TRBJ1-1; V gene: TRBV6-1; clone size: -; D gene: TRBD1; CDR3 protein: CASSAARTGGIDTEAFF; CDR3 DNA: TGTGCCAGCAGTGCGGCTAGGACAGGGGGAATAGACACTGAAGCTTTCTTT
J gene: TRBJ2-1; V gene: TRBV19; clone size: -; D gene: -; CDR3 protein: CASSPLAINNEQFF; CDR3 DNA: TGTGCCAGTAGTCCCCTGGCTATTAACAATGAGCAGTTCTTC
J gene: TRBJ1-2; V gene: TRBV10-2; clone size: -; D gene: TRBD1; CDR3 protein: CASREETGGVQYGYTF; CDR3 DNA: TGCGCCAGCAGGGAGGAGACAGGGGGCGTACAGTATGGCTACACCTTC
J gene: TRBJ2-4; V gene: TRBV11-2; clone size: -; D gene: TRBD2; CDR3 protein: CASSLEGGLAGGRAKNIQYF; CDR3 DNA: TGTGCCAGCAGCTTAGAGGGGGGACTAGCGGGGGGCAGGGCCAAAAACATTCAGTACTTC
J gene: TRBJ2-7; V gene: TRBV20-1; clone size: -; D gene: -; CDR3 protein: CSAWRGVGDFYEQYF; CDR3 DNA: TGCAGTGCTTGGCGTGGGGTAGGGGACTTCTACGAGCAGTACTTC
J gene: TRBJ2-5; V gene: TRBV12-3/TRBV12-4; clone size: -; D gene: TRBD2; CDR3 protein: CASSLIPGLAEETQYF; CDR3 DNA: TGTGCCAGCAGTTTAATCCCGGGACTAGCGGAAGAGACCCAGTACTTC
J gene: TRBJ1-5; V gene: TRBV12-3/TRBV12-4; clone size: -; D gene: -; CDR3 protein: CASSFRAPNQPQHF; CDR3 DNA: TGTGCCAGCAGTTTCAGGGCCCCCAATCAGCCCCAGCATTTT
J gene: TRBJ2-2; V gene: TRBV25-1; clone size: many; D gene: -; CDR3 protein: CASRGAGGELFF; CDR3 DNA: TGTGCCAGCAGGGGGGCGGGCGGGGAGCTGTTTTTT
J gene: TRBJ2-7; V gene: TRBV20-1; clone size: -; D gene: TRBD2; CDR3 protein: CSARVPLAGSYEQYF; CDR3 DNA: TGCAGTGCTAGAGTCCCACTAGCGGGATCCTACGAGCAGTACTTC
J gene: TRBJ2-3; V gene: TRBV29-1; clone size: many; D gene: -; CDR3 protein: CSVEIGTYSATDTQYF; CDR3 DNA: TGCAGCGTCGAGATAGGGACCTATAGCGCGACAGATACGCAGTATTTT
J gene: TRBJ2-4; V gene: TRBV20-1; clone size: few; D gene: -; CDR3 protein: CSARSGGDPQNIQYF; CDR3 DNA: TGCAGTGCTAGGTCCGGGGGCGATCCCCAAAACATTCAGTACTTC
J gene: TRBJ2-1; V gene: TRBV5-1; clone size: many; D gene: -; CDR3 protein: CASSLGGRFRDNEQFF; CDR3 DNA: TGCGCCAGCAGCTTGGGGGGAAGGTTTCGGGACAATGAGCAGTTCTTC
J gene: TRBJ2-1; V gene: TRBV9; clone size: -; D gene: TRBD2; CDR3 protein: CASSVALTSVGARYNEQFF; CDR3 DNA: TGTGCCAGCAGCGTAGCCCTGACTAGCGTGGGGGCCCGCTACAATGAGCAGTTCTTC
J gene: TRBJ2-1; V gene: TRBV28; clone size: -; D gene: TRBD2; CDR3 protein: CTSSSLRLAGSLSYNEQFF; CDR3 DNA: TGTACCAGCAGTTCACTCAGACTAGCGGGCTCCCTCTCCTACAATGAGCAGTTCTTC
J gene: TRBJ2-7; V gene: TRBV6-5; clone size: -; D gene: -; CDR3 protein: CASSYSLSGEQYF; CDR3 DNA: TGTGCCAGCAGTTACTCTTTGAGCGGCGAGCAGTACTTC
J gene: TRBJ2-3; V gene: TRBV29-1; clone size: many; D gene: TRBD1; CDR3 protein: CSVPPGQGVTDTQYF; CDR3 DNA: TGCAGCGTCCCCCCGGGACAGGGAGTCACAGATACGCAGTATTTT
J gene: TRBJ2-4; V gene: TRBV27; clone size: -; D gene: TRBD1; CDR3 protein: CASSLSSRGKAIQYF; CDR3 DNA: TGTGCCAGCAGTTTAAGTAGCAGGGGGAAGGCCATTCAGTACTTC
J gene: TRBJ2-3; V gene: TRBV20-1; clone size: -; D gene: TRBD2; CDR3 protein: CSARGLATDTQYF; CDR3 DNA: TGCAGTGCAAGGGGACTAGCAACAGATACGCAGTATTTT
J gene: TRBJ2-7; V gene: TRBV5-1; clone size: -; D gene: -; CDR3 protein: CASSLSGNRGSYEQYF; CDR3 DNA: TGCGCCAGCAGCTTGTCGGGTAATAGGGGGTCCTACGAGCAGTACTTC
J gene: TRBJ2-1; V gene: TRBV6-2/TRBV6-3; clone size: -; D gene: -; CDR3 protein: CASSSRRDRYNEQFF; CDR3 DNA: TGTGCCAGCAGTAGCCGCCGGGACCGCTACAATGAGCAGTTCTTC
J gene: TRBJ2-5; V gene: TRBV20-1; clone size: -; D gene: -; CDR3 protein: CSARDWQGETQYF; CDR3 DNA: TGCAGTGCTAGAGATTGGCAGGGAGAGACCCAGTACTTC
J gene: TRBJ2-5; V gene: TRBV7-2; clone size: -; D gene: -; CDR3 protein: CASSLRGGHPPQETQYF; CDR3 DNA: TGTGCCAGCAGCTTAAGGGGAGGACACCCACCGCAAGAGACCCAGTACTTC
J gene: TRBJ1-2; V gene: TRBV27; clone size: few; D gene: TRBD1; CDR3 protein: CASSLWGTGDPIYGYTF; CDR3 DNA: TGTGCCAGCAGTTTATGGGGGACAGGGGATCCTATTTATGGCTACACCTTC
J gene: TRBJ2-7; V gene: TRBV18; clone size: -; D gene: -; CDR3 protein: CASSPTGGPSDEQYF; CDR3 DNA: TGTGCCAGCTCACCAACAGGAGGTCCCTCTGACGAGCAGTACTTC
J gene: TRBJ2-3; V gene: TRBV6-1; clone size: -; D gene: -; CDR3 protein: CASSAGLRVLPTDTQYF; CDR3 DNA: TGTGCCAGCAGTGCCGGCCTCCGGGTCCTTCCCACAGATACGCAGTATTTT
J gene: TRBJ1-2; V gene: TRBV7-2; clone size: few; D gene: -; CDR3 protein: CASSIGGHYGYTF; CDR3 DNA: TGTGCCAGCAGCATAGGGGGTCACTATGGCTACACCTTC
J gene: TRBJ1-3; V gene: TRBV5-5; clone size: few; D gene: -; CDR3 protein: CASSRVGTGNTIYF; CDR3 DNA: TGTGCCAGCAGCAGGGTCGGGACTGGAAACACCATATATTTT
J gene: TRBJ2-7; V gene: TRBV5-6; clone size: few; D gene: -; CDR3 protein: CASSLTSFSYEQYF; CDR3 DNA: TGTGCCAGCAGCTTGACTAGTTTTTCCTACGAGCAGTACTTC
J gene: TRBJ2-1; V gene: TRBV3-1; clone size: -; D gene: -; CDR3 protein: CASSPPVGNIGNEQFF; CDR3 DNA: TGTGCCAGCAGCCCCCCCGTGGGGAATATTGGGAATGAGCAGTTCTTC
J gene: TRBJ1-2; V gene: TRBV3-1; clone size: -; D gene: -; CDR3 protein: CASSQDQWAVAWGGYTF; CDR3 DNA: TGTGCCAGCAGCCAAGATCAGTGGGCAGTGGCCTGGGGTGGCTACACCTTC
J gene: TRBJ2-3; V gene: TRBV6-5; clone size: few; D gene: -; CDR3 protein: CASSLGGTTDTQYF; CDR3 DNA: TGTGCCAGCAGCTTAGGGGGGACCACAGATACGCAGTATTTT
J gene: TRBJ2-3; V gene: TRBV4-1; clone size: -; D gene: TRBD2; CDR3 protein: CASSQGAGRRADTQYF; CDR3 DNA: TGCGCCAGCAGCCAAGGAGCGGGGCGCCGGGCAGATACGCAGTATTTT
J gene: TRBJ2-1; V gene: TRBV15; clone size: -; D gene: -; CDR3 protein: CATSSKIQGHEQFF; CDR3 DNA: TGTGCCACCAGCAGTAAGATTCAGGGGCATGAGCAGTTCTTC
J gene: TRBJ2-5; V gene: TRBV12-3/TRBV12-4; clone size: -; D gene: -; CDR3 protein: CASRPPGTKTQYF; CDR3 DNA: TGTGCCAGCAGACCTCCGGGAACCAAGACCCAGTACTTC
J gene: TRBJ2-2; V gene: TRBV12-3/TRBV12-4; clone size: few; D gene: -; CDR3 protein: CASSLAPNTGELFF; CDR3 DNA: TGTGCCAGCAGTTTAGCCCCGAACACCGGGGAGCTGTTTTTT
J gene: TRBJ1-1; V gene: TRBV7-9; clone size: few; D gene: TRBD1; CDR3 protein: CASSSGTGLNTEAFF; CDR3 DNA: TGTGCCAGCAGCTCCGGGACAGGGTTGAACACTGAAGCTTTCTTT
J gene: TRBJ2-2; V gene: TRBV5-1; clone size: few; D gene: -; CDR3 protein: CASSPGGGGTGELFF; CDR3 DNA: TGCGCCAGCAGCCCTGGAGGGGGTGGCACCGGGGAGCTGTTTTTT
J gene: TRBJ1-2; V gene: TRBV6-5; clone size: -; D gene: -; CDR3 protein: CASSSGPPIRYGYTF; CDR3 DNA: TGTGCCAGCAGTTCCGGACCTCCAATCCGCTATGGCTACACCTTC
J gene: TRBJ2-1; V gene: TRBV12-3/TRBV12-4; clone size: -; D gene: TRBD2; CDR3 protein: CASSFGGRVNEQFF; CDR3 DNA: TGTGCCAGCAGTTTTGGAGGGAGGGTCAATGAGCAGTTCTTC
J gene: TRBJ2-3; V gene: TRBV29-1; clone size: -; D gene: TRBD1; CDR3 protein: CSVAGQDPDTQYF; CDR3 DNA: TGCAGCGTCGCGGGACAGGACCCAGATACGCAGTATTTT
J gene: TRBJ2-7; V gene: TRBV20-1; clone size: many; D gene: -; CDR3 protein: CSAVIGEQYF; CDR3 DNA: TGCAGTGCTGTTATTGGAGAGCAGTACTTC
J gene: TRBJ2-7; V gene: TRBV7-2; clone size: -; D gene: -; CDR3 protein: CASSLRTAGYEQYF; CDR3 DNA: TGTGCCAGCAGCTTAAGGACCGCAGGATACGAGCAGTACTTC
J gene: TRBJ2-1; V gene: TRBV7-2; clone size: -; D gene: TRBD1; CDR3 protein: CASSGRDRSYNEQFF; CDR3 DNA: TGTGCCAGCAGCGGCCGGGACAGGTCCTACAATGAGCAGTTCTTC
J gene: TRBJ2-1; V gene: TRBV2; clone size: few; D gene: -; CDR3 protein: CASSEGVAYNEQFF; CDR3 DNA: TGTGCCAGCAGTGAAGGGGTCGCCTACAATGAGCAGTTCTTC
J gene: TRBJ2-3; V gene: TRBV7-6; clone size: few; D gene: -; CDR3 protein: CASSPGTVSSTDTQYF; CDR3 DNA: TGTGCCAGCAGCCCAGGGACGGTTTCTAGCACAGATACGCAGTATTTT
J gene: TRBJ2-1; V gene: TRBV12-3/TRBV12-4; clone size: -; D gene: -; CDR3 protein: CASSLYGATSYNEQFF; CDR3 DNA: TGTGCCAGCAGTTTATATGGCGCTACCTCCTACAATGAGCAGTTCTTC
J gene: TRBJ2-3; V gene: TRBV5-1; clone size: -; D gene: TRBD1; CDR3 protein: CASSLARSQGARDTQYF; CDR3 DNA: TGCGCCAGCAGCTTGGCCAGGAGTCAGGGGGCAAGAGATACGCAGTATTTT
J gene: TRBJ1-5; V gene: TRBV6-5; clone size: few; D gene: -; CDR3 protein: CASSYGRGNQPQHF; CDR3 DNA: TGTGCCAGCAGTTACGGGAGGGGGAATCAGCCCCAGCATTTT